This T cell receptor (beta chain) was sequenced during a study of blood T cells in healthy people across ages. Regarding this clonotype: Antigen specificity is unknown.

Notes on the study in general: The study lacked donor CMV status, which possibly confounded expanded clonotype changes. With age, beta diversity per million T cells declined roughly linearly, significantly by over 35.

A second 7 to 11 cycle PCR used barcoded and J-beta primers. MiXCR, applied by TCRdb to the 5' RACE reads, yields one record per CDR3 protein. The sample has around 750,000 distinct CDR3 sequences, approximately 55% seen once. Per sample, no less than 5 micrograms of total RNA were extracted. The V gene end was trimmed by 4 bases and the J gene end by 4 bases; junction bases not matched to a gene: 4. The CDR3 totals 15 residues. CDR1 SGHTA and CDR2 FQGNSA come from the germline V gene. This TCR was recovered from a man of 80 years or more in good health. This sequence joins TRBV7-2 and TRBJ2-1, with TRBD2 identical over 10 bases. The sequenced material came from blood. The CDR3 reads CASSSSGSYYNEQFF. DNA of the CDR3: TGTGCCAGCAGCTCTAGCGGGAGCTATTACAATGAGCAGTTCTTC.